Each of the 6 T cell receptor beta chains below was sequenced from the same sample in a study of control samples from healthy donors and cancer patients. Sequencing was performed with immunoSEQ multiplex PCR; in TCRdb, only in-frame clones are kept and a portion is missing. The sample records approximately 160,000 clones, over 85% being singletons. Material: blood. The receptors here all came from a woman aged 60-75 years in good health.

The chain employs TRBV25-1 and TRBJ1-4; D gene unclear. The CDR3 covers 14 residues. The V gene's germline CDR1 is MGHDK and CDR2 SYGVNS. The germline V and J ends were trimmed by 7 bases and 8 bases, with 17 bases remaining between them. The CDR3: CASNLTPEEEKLFF. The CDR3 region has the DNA TGTGCCAGCAACCTGACCCCCGAGGAGGAAAAACTGTTTTTT.

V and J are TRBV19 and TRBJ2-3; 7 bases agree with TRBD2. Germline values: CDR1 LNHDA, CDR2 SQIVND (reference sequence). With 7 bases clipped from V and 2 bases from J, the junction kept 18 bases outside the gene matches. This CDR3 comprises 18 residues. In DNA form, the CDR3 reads TGTGCCAGTACCTCACCCAGTGGGGGAGGGTTATACACAGATACGCAGTATTTT. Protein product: CASTSPSGGGLYTDTQYF.

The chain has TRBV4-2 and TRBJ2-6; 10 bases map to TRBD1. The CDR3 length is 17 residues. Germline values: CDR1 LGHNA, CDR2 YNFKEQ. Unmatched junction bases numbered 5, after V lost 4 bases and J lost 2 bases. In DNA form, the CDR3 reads TGTGCCAGCAGCCTCGGGACAGGGGTAACTGGGGCCAACGTCCTGACTTTC. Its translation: CASSLGTGVTGANVLTF.

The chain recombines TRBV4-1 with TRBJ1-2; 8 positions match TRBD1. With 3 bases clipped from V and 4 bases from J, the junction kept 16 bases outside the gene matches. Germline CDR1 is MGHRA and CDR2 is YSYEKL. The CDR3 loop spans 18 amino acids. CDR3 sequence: CASSHLPRSQGASYGYTF. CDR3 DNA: TGCGCCAGCAGCCACCTTCCCCGTAGTCAGGGGGCTTCCTATGGCTACACCTTC.

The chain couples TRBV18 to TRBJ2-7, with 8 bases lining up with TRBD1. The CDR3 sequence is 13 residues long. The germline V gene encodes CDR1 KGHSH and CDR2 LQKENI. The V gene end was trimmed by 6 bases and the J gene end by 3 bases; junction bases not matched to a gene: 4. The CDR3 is CASSLDRVYEQYF. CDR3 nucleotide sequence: TGTGCCAGCTCGCTGGACAGGGTCTACGAGCAGTACTTC.

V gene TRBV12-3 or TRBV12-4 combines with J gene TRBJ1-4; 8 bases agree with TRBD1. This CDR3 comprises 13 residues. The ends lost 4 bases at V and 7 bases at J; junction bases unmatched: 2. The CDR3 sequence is CASSYRGVEKLFF. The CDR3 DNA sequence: TGTGCCAGCAGTTACAGGGGGGTTGAAAAACTGTTTTTT.